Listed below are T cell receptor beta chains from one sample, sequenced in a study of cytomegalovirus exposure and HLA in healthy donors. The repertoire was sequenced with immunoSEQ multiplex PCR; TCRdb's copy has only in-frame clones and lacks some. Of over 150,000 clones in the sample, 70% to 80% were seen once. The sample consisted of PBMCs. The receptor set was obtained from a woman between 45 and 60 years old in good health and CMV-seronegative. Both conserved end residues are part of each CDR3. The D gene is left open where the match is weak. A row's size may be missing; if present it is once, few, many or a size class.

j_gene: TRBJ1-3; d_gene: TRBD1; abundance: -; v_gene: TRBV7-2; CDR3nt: TGTGCCAGCAGCTCAGGGACAGCCGGAAACACCATATATTTT; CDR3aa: CASSSGTAGNTIYF
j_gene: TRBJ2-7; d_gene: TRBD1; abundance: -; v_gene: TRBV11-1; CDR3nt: TGTGCCAGCAGCTTAGGAGTGGGACAGACCTACGAGCAGTACTTC; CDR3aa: CASSLGVGQTYEQYF
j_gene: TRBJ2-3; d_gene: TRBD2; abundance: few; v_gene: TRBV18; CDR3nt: TGTGCCAGCTCACCACTCGGGGGGGCCACAGATACGCAGTATTTT; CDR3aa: CASSPLGGATDTQYF
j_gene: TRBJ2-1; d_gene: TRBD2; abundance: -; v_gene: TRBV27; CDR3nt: TGTGCCAGCACCCCTTACAGGCGGGAGACTGTTGGGGATGAGCAGTTCTTC; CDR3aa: CASTPYRRETVGDEQFF
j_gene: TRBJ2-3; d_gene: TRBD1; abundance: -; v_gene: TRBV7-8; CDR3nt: TGTGCCAGCAGCTTTCGGACAGGGACTACAGATACGCAGTATTTT; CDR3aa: CASSFRTGTTDTQYF
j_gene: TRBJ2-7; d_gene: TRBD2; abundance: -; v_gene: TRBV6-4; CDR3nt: TGTGCCAGCACCCCGGGGCTAGCGGGAGGGCACGAGCAGTACTTC; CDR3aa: CASTPGLAGGHEQYF
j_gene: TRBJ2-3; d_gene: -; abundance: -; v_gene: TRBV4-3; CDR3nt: TGCGCCAGCAGCTCCGAAGGACATAGCTCCGGTCCAGATACGCAGTATTTT; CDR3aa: CASSSEGHSSGPDTQYF
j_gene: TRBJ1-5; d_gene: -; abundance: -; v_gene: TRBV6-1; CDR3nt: TGTGCCAGCAGTGAAGCTGACGACCGGGGGCCCCAGCATTTT; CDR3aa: CASSEADDRGPQHF
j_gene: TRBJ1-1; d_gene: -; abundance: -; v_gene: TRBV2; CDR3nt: TGTGCCACCTCGGGAATGACGGTAGTCACTGAAGCTTTCTTT; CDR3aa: CATSGMTVVTEAFF
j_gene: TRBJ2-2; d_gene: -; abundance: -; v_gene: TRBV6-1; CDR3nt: TGTGCCAGCAGGGAACAGGGTTTGAACACCGGGGAGCTGTTTTTT; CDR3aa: CASREQGLNTGELFF
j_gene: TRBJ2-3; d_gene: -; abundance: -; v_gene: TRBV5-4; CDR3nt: TGTGCCAGCAGCTTGCAGTACAGCACAGATACGCAGTATTTT; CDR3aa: CASSLQYSTDTQYF
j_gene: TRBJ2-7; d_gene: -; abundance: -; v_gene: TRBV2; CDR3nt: TGTGCCAGCAGTCTCGTCGGGCAGGGAGGAGGAGAGCAGTACTTC; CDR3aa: CASSLVGQGGGEQYF
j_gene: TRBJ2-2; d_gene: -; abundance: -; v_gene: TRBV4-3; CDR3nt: TGCGCCAGCAGCCAAGAAACGGCGGGGTTGCGAGCGGGGGAGCTGTTTTTT; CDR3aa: CASSQETAGLRAGELFF
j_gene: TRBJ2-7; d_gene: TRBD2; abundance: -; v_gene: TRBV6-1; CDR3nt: TGTGCCAGCAGTGAAGAGGAGCTAGCGGGACGGAGCTCCTACGAGCAGTACTTC; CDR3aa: CASSEEELAGRSSYEQYF
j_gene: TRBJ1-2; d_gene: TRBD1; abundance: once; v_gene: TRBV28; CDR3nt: TGTGCCAGCAGTCGGGACAGGGGGTTGGGCGGCTACACCTTC; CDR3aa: CASSRDRGLGGYTF
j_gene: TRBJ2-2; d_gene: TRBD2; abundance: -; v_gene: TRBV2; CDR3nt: TGTGCCAGCAGCCGCGAGCGGGGGGACACCGGGGAGCTGTTTTTT; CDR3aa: CASSRERGDTGELFF
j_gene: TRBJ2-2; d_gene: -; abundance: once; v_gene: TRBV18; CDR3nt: TGTGCCAGCTCACTTCATCCGAGTGAGACCGGGGAGCTGTTTTTT; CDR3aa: CASSLHPSETGELFF
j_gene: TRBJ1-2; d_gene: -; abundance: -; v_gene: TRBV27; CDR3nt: TGTGCCAGCAGCGAACAGTTTAACTATGGCTACACCTTC; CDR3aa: CASSEQFNYGYTF
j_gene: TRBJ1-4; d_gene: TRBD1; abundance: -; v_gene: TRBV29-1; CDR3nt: TGCAGCGTCAAGGACAGGGGAGAGAAACTGTTTTTT; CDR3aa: CSVKDRGEKLFF
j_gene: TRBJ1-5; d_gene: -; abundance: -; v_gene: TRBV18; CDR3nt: TGTGCCAGCTCACCCTACTCTAATAATCAGCCCCAGCATTTT; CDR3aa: CASSPYSNNQPQHF
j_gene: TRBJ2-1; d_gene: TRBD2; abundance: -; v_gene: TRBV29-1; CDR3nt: TGCAGCGCGGATAGCGGGGGGTTCAATGAGCAGTTCTTC; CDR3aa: CSADSGGFNEQFF
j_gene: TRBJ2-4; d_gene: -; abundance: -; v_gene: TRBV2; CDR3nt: TGTGCCAGCAGTGACAGGGGTTTAGCCAAAAACATTCAGTACTTC; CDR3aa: CASSDRGLAKNIQYF
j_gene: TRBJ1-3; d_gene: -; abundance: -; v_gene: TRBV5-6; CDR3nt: TGTGCCAGCAGCTTGTACGGGGGAAACACCATATATTTT; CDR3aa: CASSLYGGNTIYF
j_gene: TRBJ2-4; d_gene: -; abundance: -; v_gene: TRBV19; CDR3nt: TGTGCCAGTAGCCAGTCCGGGGCCAAAAACATTCAGTACTTC; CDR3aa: CASSQSGAKNIQYF
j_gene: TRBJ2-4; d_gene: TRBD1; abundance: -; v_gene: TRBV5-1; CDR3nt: TGCGCCAGCAGCTTGTTCCCAGGGGGAGTGGATCAGTACTTC; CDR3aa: CASSLFPGGVDQYF
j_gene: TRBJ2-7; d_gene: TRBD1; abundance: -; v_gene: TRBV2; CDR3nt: TGTGCCAGCGCTCGGGACAGGGGCCACGAGCAGTACTTC; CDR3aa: CASARDRGHEQYF
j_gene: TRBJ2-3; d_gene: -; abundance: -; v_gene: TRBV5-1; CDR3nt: TGCGCCAGCAGCTTGGACAGGGTAGGAGATACGCAGTATTTT; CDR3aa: CASSLDRVGDTQYF
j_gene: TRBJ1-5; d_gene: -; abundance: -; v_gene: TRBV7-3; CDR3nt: TGTGCCAGCAGCTTAACGCAGGGAGGGCCCCAGCATTTT; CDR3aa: CASSLTQGGPQHF
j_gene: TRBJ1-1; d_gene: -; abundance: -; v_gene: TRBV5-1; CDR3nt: TGCGCCAGCAGCTTGGCCGGTCGGTCGAACACTGAAGCTTTCTTT; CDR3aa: CASSLAGRSNTEAFF
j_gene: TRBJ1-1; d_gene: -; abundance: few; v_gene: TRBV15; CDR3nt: TGTGCCACTTCATTACAGGGGAACACTGAAGCTTTCTTT; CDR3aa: CATSLQGNTEAFF
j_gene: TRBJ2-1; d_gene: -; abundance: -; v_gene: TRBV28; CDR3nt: TGTGCCCTTGCGAGTCCGGGAGTGCGCAATGAGCAGTTCTTC; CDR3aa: CALASPGVRNEQFF
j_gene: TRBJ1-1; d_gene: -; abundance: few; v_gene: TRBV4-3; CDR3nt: TGCGCCAGCAGCCAAACTCGAAGGAACACTGAAGCTTTCTTT; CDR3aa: CASSQTRRNTEAFF
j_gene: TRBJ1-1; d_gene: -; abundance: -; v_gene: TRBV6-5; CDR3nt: TGTGCCAGCAGTTACCCGCCAGGGCGCATGAACACTGAAGCTTTCTTT; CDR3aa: CASSYPPGRMNTEAFF
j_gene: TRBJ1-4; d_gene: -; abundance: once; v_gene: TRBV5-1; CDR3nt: TGCGCCAGCAGCTTGGCGGGTCAAGGGGAAGAAAAACTGTTTTTT; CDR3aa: CASSLAGQGEEKLFF
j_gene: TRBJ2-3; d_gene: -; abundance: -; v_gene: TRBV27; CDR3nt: TGTGCCAGCAGCGATCGACAGGTTCAGACAGATACGCAGTATTTT; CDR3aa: CASSDRQVQTDTQYF
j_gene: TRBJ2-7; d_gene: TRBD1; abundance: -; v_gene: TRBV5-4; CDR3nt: TGTGCCAGCAGCTACGGGACAGGGGAGTACTACGAGCAGTACTTC; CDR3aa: CASSYGTGEYYEQYF
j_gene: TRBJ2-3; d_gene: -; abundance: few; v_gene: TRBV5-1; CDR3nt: TGCGCCAGCGGGGGGTTTACTAGCACAGATACGCAGTATTTT; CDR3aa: CASGGFTSTDTQYF
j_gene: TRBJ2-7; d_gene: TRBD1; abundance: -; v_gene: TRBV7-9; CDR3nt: TGTGCCAGCAGCCCCCGGGACAGGGCCCACGAGCAGTACTTC; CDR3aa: CASSPRDRAHEQYF
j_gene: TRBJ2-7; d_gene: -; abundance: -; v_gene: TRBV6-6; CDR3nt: TGTGCCAGCAGTTCTACTAACCTTTACGAGCAGTACTTC; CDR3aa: CASSSTNLYEQYF
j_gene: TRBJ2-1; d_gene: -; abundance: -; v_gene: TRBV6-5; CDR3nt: TGTGCCAGCAGTTACTCGAGCCGGGGCTCCTACAATGAGCAGTTCTTC; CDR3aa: CASSYSSRGSYNEQFF
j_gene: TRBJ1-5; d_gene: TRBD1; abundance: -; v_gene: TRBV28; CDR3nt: TGTGCCAGCAGTTGGGGGGACAGGGGGGCCGGGGGGGTGCCCCAGCATTTT; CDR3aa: CASSWGDRGAGGVPQHF
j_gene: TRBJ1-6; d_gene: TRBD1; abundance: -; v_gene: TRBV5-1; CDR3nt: TGCGCCAGCAGCATACCGACAGGGTTATCACCCCTCCACTTT; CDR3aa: CASSIPTGLSPLHF
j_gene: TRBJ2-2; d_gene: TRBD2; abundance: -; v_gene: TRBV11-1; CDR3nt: TGTGCCAGCAGACAACTAGCGGGAGGGCCCCAGGAGCTGTTTTTT; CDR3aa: CASRQLAGGPQELFF
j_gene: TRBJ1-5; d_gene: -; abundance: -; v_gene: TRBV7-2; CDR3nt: TGTGCCAGCAGCTCCCAGGGTCTCGGGTGGAGCAATCAGCCCCAGCATTTT; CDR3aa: CASSSQGLGWSNQPQHF
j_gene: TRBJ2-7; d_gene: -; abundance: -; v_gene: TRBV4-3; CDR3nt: TGCGCCAGCAGCCAAGGCGTATCGGGGGGCACCTACGAGCAGTACTTC; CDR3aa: CASSQGVSGGTYEQYF